The source of this TCR beta chain is a study of OX40 agonist ivuxolimab in advanced cancers. About the study: Patients undergoing dose escalation presented with hepatocellular carcinoma, melanoma, renal cell or head and neck cancer. A mean age of around 60 years, range roughly 20 to 80, was recorded, and 82.7% were male.

Method: immunoSEQ multiplex PCR; TCRdb's copy keeps in-frame clones and lacks some. The sample holds some 87,000 clones, 80% to 95% seen once. This sample comprised CD4+ or CD8+ T cells sorted from blood, obtained in a trial of the OX40 agonist ivuxolimab. The sequence came from an adult with an advanced solid tumor such as melanoma, head and neck, liver or kidney cancer.

Here the CDR3 reads CASSQSAAYGYTF. The CDR3 bases are TGTGCCAGCAGCCAAAGCGCGGCCTATGGCTACACCTTC. The V gene is TRBV11-2, the J gene TRBJ1-2, with D unresolved. CDR1 is SGHAT and CDR2 is FQNNGV in the germline V gene. V lost 5 bases to trimming and J lost 4 bases, with 11 bases between them. The CDR3 has 13 amino acids. Full variable domain (rest looked up from reference TRBV11-2 and TRBJ1-2): EAGVAQSPRYKIIEKRQSVAFWCNPISGHATLYWYQQILGQGPKLLIQFQNNGVVDDSQLPKDRFSAERLKGVDSTLKIQPAKLEDSAVYLCASSQSAAYGYTFGSGTRLTVV.